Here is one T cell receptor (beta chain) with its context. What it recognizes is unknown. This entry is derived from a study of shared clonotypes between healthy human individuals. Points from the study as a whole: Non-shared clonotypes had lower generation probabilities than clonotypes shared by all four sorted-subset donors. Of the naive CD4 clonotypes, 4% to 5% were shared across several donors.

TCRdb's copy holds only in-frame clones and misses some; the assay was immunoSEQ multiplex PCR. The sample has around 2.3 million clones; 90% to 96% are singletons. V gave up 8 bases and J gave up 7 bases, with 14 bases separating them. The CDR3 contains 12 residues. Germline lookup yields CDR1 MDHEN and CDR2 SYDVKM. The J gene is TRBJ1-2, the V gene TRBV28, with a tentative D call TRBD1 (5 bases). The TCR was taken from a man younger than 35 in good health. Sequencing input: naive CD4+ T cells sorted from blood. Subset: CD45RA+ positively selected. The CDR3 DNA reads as TGTGCCAGCGGGGATGCCAGGGTTGGCTACACCTTC. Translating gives CASGDARVGYTF.